Each of the 26 T cell receptor beta chains below was sequenced from the same sample in a study of blood T cell repertoires in COVID-19. The method was immunoSEQ multiplex PCR; TCRdb's version includes in-frame clones alone and lacks a portion of them. This sample carries approximately 470,000 clones, about nine tenths of them seen once, and the ten largest clones take roughly 0.7%. The sample was PBMCs or T cells enriched from blood (not recorded which). The receptors were gathered from a woman under 30 who had recovered from COVID-19.

This clone turned up a few times. The chain combines TRBV28 with TRBJ1-6; possible D gene TRBD1, 5 bases. Germline V CDR1 and CDR2: MDHEN, SYDVKM. CDR3 length: 16 residues. Trimming took off 5 bases at V and 0 bases at J, with 11 bases between the two ends. CDR3 DNA: TGTGCCAGCAGTATGACACAGGTCTCCTATAATTCACCCCTCCACTTT. Residues: CASSMTQVSYNSPLHF. Complete variable domain (other parts from reference TRBV28 and TRBJ1-6): DVKVTQSSRYLVKRTGEKVFLECVQDMDHENMFWYRQDPGLGLRLIYFSYDVKMKEKGDIPEGYSVSREKKERFSLILESASTNQTSMYLCASSMTQVSYNSPLHFGNGTRLTVT.

CDR3 sequence reads: CAWKRDSSYEQYF. The CDR3 DNA reads as TGTGCCTGGAAGAGGGACTCATCCTACGAGCAGTACTTC. The chain employs TRBV30 and TRBJ2-7, with D perhaps TRBD2 (6 bases). CDR3 length: 13 residues. Trimming removed 4 bases at V and 1 base at J, with 11 bases between. CDR1 is GTSNPN, CDR2 SVGIG, per germline (reference sequence).

The chain uses TRBV12-3 or TRBV12-4 and TRBJ2-7; D not resolved. The CDR3 runs 13 residues. Trimming took 1 base from V and 2 from J, leaving 6 bases between them. Here the CDR3 DNA reads TGTGCCAGCAGTTTAGAGAGGACCTACGAGCAGTACTTC. This codes for CASSLERTYEQYF.

The count of this clone is one. This chain uses TRBV2 with TRBJ2-5; TRBD1 matches at 7 bases. Germline V gene lookup returns CDR1 SNHLY and CDR2 FYNNEI. CDR3 size: 13 residues. The junction had 6 bases not matched to a gene; V was cut back by 6 bases and J by 5 bases. CDR3 region: CASSLDRAETQYF. CDR3 sequence (DNA): TGTGCCAGCAGCCTCGACAGGGCGGAGACCCAGTACTTC.

The chain has TRBV14 and TRBJ1-1, with D tentatively TRBD1 (5 bases). V lost 5 bases to trimming and J lost 3 bases, with 19 bases between them. The CDR3 covers 16 residues. The germline V gene encodes CDR1 SGHDN and CDR2 FVKESK. The CDR3 loop reads CASSGTGEVRDTEAFF. DNA of the CDR3: TGTGCCAGCAGCGGTACGGGGGAAGTTAGAGACACTGAAGCTTTCTTT.

As DNA, the CDR3 is TGTGCCAGCAGATCCACACAGATTCATAATTCACCCCTCCACTTT. Translation gives CASRSTQIHNSPLHF. The genes are TRBV25-1 and TRBJ1-6; D gene ambiguous. Trimming took 6 bases from V and 5 from J, leaving 14 bases between them. Looked up from germline, CDR1 is MGHDK and CDR2 is SYGVNS. CDR3 length: 15 residues.

The chain uses TRBV10-1 and TRBJ1-2; D perhaps matches TRBD1 (5 bases). Trimming cost V 0 bases and J 6 bases, with 17 bases left between them. CDR1 is WNHNN and CDR2 is SYGVQD in the germline V gene (reference sequence). The CDR3 runs 16 residues. This chain's CDR3 is CASSESLTGPRNGYTF. CDR3 nucleotide sequence: TGCGCCAGCAGTGAGTCCCTAACAGGTCCCAGGAATGGCTACACCTTC.

The J gene is TRBJ2-1, the V gene TRBV4-1; 10 bases agree with TRBD2. V was clipped by 6 bases and J by 6 bases; unmatched bases: 5. The germline V gene encodes CDR1 MGHRA and CDR2 YSYEKL. The CDR3 has 14 residues. The CDR3 is CASRRTSGANEQFF. The DNA for the CDR3 is TGCGCCAGCAGGAGGACTAGCGGTGCCAATGAGCAGTTCTTC.

V usage is TRBV9 and J usage is TRBJ1-2; TRBD1 matches 10 bases. From germline, CDR1 is SGDLS and CDR2 YYNGEE. The CDR3 is 16 amino acids. The ends lost 4 bases at V and 0 bases at J; junction bases unmatched: 6. The CDR3 DNA follows: TGTGCCAGCAGCAACCCGACAGGGGGCCCTAACTATGGCTACACCTTC. As protein: CASSNPTGGPNYGYTF.

This clone occurred a few times. The DNA of the CDR3 is TGCGCCAGCAGCGCAGTACAGGGGGAAGCTTTCTTT. This sequence encodes CASSAVQGEAFF. The rearrangement joins TRBV10-2 to TRBJ1-1; 7 bases are a match to TRBD1. The V gene's germline CDR1 is WSHSY and CDR2 SAAADI. The CDR3 totals 12 residues. V was pared by 6 bases and J by 8 bases, with 6 bases of the junction left unmatched.

The CDR3 DNA reads TGTGCCAGTCGAAGGGCGGGTAGCAATCAGCCCCAGCATTTT. Its translation: CASRRAGSNQPQHF. The V and J genes are TRBV19 and TRBJ1-5; no reliable D call. Germline V gene sequence: CDR1 LNHDA, CDR2 SQIVND (reference sequence). The CDR3 length is 14 residues. Trimming took off 8 bases at V and 0 bases at J, with 11 bases between the two ends.

The gene calls are TRBV18 and TRBJ1-2; TRBD1 matches at 7 bases. J gave up 3 bases and V 3 bases, and 4 bases lay outside the gene matches. Germline V lookup: CDR1 KGHSH, CDR2 LQKENI. This CDR3 spans 14 amino acids. CDR3 DNA: TGTGCCAGCTCACCCGCAGGGGGGCACTATGGCTACACCTTC. It codes for CASSPAGGHYGYTF.

In this sample, this clone turned up a few times. This sequence joins TRBV7-9 and TRBJ2-1; 11 bases are a match to TRBD2. The J segment lost 3 bases and the V segment lost 4 bases, leaving 5 bases of the junction unmatched. The CDR3 is made up of 16 amino acids. Germline V CDR1 and CDR2: SEHNR, FQNEAQ (reference sequence). The CDR3 DNA is TGTGCCAGCAGCTCAATAGCGGGGGGGAGCTACAATGAGCAGTTCTTC. It codes for CASSSIAGGSYNEQFF.

This chain connects TRBV28 to TRBJ1-4, with D maybe TRBD1 (6 bases). Trimming left V 6 bases short and J 6 bases short, with 14 bases between. Germline V gene lookup returns CDR1 MDHEN and CDR2 SYDVKM. The CDR3 contains 14 residues. CDR3 in amino acids: CASSLPGGDEKLFF. DNA of the CDR3: TGTGCCAGCAGCCTCCCGGGGGGCGATGAAAAACTGTTTTTT.

This chain joins TRBV5-6 and TRBJ1-4; possible D gene TRBD1, 5 bases. The CDR3 sequence is 14 residues long. Trimming pared 7 bases from V and 5 bases from J, leaving 15 bases between. Germline loops: CDR1 SGHDT, CDR2 YYEEEE. The DNA of the CDR3 is TGTGCCAGCTCCCCGGGGGACGCCAATGAAAAACTGTTTTTT. Translating gives CASSPGDANEKLFF. The full variable domain, in which reference TRBV5-6 and TRBJ1-4 provide the parts outside the CDR3, is DAGVTQSPTHLIKTRGQQVTLRCSPKSGHDTVSWYQQALGQGPQFIFQYYEEEERQRGNFPDRFSGHQFPNYSSELNVNALLLGDSALYLCASSPGDANEKLFFGSGTQLSVL.

The chain has TRBV4-1 and TRBJ2-1, with D possibly TRBD2 on 6 matching bases. This CDR3 region has 17 residues. V lost 4 bases, J lost 7 bases, and 23 bases lay in between. Germline lookup yields CDR1 MGHRA and CDR2 YSYEKL. Written as DNA, the CDR3 is TGCGCCAGCAGCCCCTTGGTCCCGGGACTGTCAAAGAATGAGCAGTTCTTC. Translated, it gives CASSPLVPGLSKNEQFF.

This clone has a single count. The chain carries TRBV11-2 and TRBJ2-3, with 7 bases identical to TRBD2. With 5 bases clipped from V and 1 base from J, the junction kept 6 bases outside the gene matches. The germline gives CDR1 SGHAT, CDR2 FQNNGV. This CDR3 is 15 amino acids long. CDR3 region: CASSPGLGRTDTQYF. CDR3 in DNA: TGTGCCAGCAGCCCCGGACTAGGACGCACAGATACGCAGTATTTT.

Remarks on this clone: This CDR3 is missing its conserved last phenylalanine or tryptophan, likely due to a read error. Because the CDR3's place on the DNA is in doubt, the DNA is left out and the CDR3 is given as listed by TCRdb. V usage is TRBV7-9 and J usage is TRBJ1-2; whether TRBD1, the table's D call, matches the DNA was not checked. Germline lookup yields CDR1 SEHNR and CDR2 FQNEAQ (reference sequence). The CDR3 length equals 13 residues, ends included. The CDR3: CASSLLRTGSFII.

The J gene is TRBJ1-4, the V gene TRBV5-1, with no clear D. This CDR3 contains 15 residues. Germline V gene sequence: CDR1 SGHRS, CDR2 YFSETQ. Trimming shortened V by 4 bases and J by 7 bases, and 17 bases separated the two germline ends. In DNA, the CDR3 is TGCGCCAGCAGCCTCGAGTTGGGGAGCAGTGAAAAACTGTTTTTT. This sequence encodes CASSLELGSSEKLFF.

The chain has TRBV5-5 and TRBJ2-7; 9 bases line up with TRBD1. The CDR3 covers 15 residues. Germline CDR1 and CDR2: SGHKS and YYEKEE (reference sequence). V was pared by 3 bases and J by 2 bases, with 6 bases of the junction left unmatched. The CDR3 spells CASSWVGTGPYEQYF. The CDR3 DNA follows: TGTGCCAGCAGCTGGGTTGGGACAGGGCCCTACGAGCAGTACTTC.

This chain links TRBV30 with TRBJ1-5; D perhaps matches TRBD1 (6 bases). Germline CDR1 reads GTSNPN; CDR2 reads SVGIG (reference sequence). Trimming left V 8 bases short and J 3 bases short, with 11 bases between. CDR3 length: 12 residues. This chain's CDR3 is CALTGFNQPQHF. As DNA, the CDR3 is TGTGCCCTTACAGGGTTCAATCAGCCCCAGCATTTT.

This chain uses TRBV4-1 with TRBJ1-3; tentative D call: TRBD1 (6 bases). The CDR3 sequence is 17 residues long. With 5 bases removed from V and 0 bases from J, the gap between germline ends came to 17 bases. CDR1 is MGHRA and CDR2 is YSYEKL in the germline V gene. CDR3 nucleotides: TGCGCCAGCAGCTCTCCCTTTGGGGGCATCTCTGGAAACACCATATATTTT. It is translated as CASSSPFGGISGNTIYF.

The J gene is TRBJ2-5, the V gene TRBV7-8; D is perhaps TRBD2 (6 bases). This CDR3 comprises 13 residues. From germline, CDR1 is SGHVS and CDR2 FQNEAQ. V lost 7 bases to trimming and J lost 4 bases, with 13 bases between them. The CDR3 DNA sequence: TGTGCCAGCACCCGACGCGGGGCAGAGACCCAGTACTTC. It specifies CASTRRGAETQYF.

J is TRBJ2-1 and V is TRBV28, with D unclear. CDR1 is MDHEN, CDR2 SYDVKM, per germline. Trimming removed 1 base at V and 4 bases at J, with 2 bases between. This CDR3 is 12 amino acids long. CDR3 nucleotides: TGTGCCAGCAGTTTATTATACAATGAGCAGTTCTTC. Residues: CASSLLYNEQFF.

This clone was found once. The gene calls are TRBV4-2 and TRBJ1-1, with D perhaps matching TRBD1 (6 bases). V was clipped by 4 bases and J by 8 bases, with 14 bases between them. The CDR3 runs 13 residues. Germline CDR1 and CDR2: LGHNA and YNFKEQ. The CDR3, as DNA: TGTGCCAGCAGCCGAGAACTGGACAGCGAAGCTTTCTTT. Residues: CASSRELDSEAFF.

The rearrangement joins TRBV19 to TRBJ2-1; 7 bases agree with TRBD2. After removal of 5 bases from V and 8 bases from J, the junction contained 9 bases not matched to a gene. The V gene's germline CDR1 is LNHDA and CDR2 SQIVND (reference sequence). This CDR3 is built from 14 residues. The CDR3 nucleotides are TGTGCCAGTAGTCAACCGGGACTAAGAGATGAGCAGTTCTTC. Translated, it gives CASSQPGLRDEQFF.